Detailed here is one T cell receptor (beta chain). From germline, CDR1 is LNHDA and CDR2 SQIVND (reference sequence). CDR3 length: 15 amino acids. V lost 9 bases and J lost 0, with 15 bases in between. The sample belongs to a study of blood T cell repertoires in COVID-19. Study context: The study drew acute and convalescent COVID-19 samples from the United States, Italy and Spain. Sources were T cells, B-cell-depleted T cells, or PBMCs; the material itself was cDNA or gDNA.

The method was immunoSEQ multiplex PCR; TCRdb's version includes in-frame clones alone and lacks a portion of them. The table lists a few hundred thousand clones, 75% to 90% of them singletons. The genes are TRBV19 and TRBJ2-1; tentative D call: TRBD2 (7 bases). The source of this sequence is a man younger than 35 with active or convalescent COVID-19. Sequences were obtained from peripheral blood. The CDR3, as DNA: TGTGCCAGCTCGGGGGGCCAGTTCTCCTACAATGAGCAGTTCTTC. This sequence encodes CASSGGQFSYNEQFF.